This passage covers 5 T cell receptor beta chains from one sample sequenced in a study of blood T cell repertoires in COVID-19. The repertoire was sequenced with immunoSEQ multiplex PCR; TCRdb's copy has only in-frame clones and lacks some. Of about 36,000 clones listed, around 91% are singletons. Sequencing used peripheral blood. These receptors all come from a man in his sixties with active or convalescent COVID-19.

The J gene is TRBJ2-1, the V gene TRBV4-2; 8 nucleotides align to TRBD2. CDR1 and CDR2 from the germline V gene are LGHNA and YNFKEQ. The V and J ends lost 5 bases and 8 bases, in that order; junction bases with no gene match: 11. The CDR3 is made up of 15 amino acids. CDR3 sequence (DNA): TGTGCCAGCAGCGGGATCACTAGCGGTCGCGATGAGCAGTTCTTC. This sequence encodes CASSGITSGRDEQFF.

The gene calls are TRBV27 and TRBJ2-1, with TRBD1 matching over 9 bases. In germline, CDR1 is MNHEY, CDR2 SMNVEV (reference sequence). The V segment lost 6 bases and the J segment 4 bases; nucleotides outside the gene matches: 7. The CDR3 loop spans 15 amino acids. DNA for the CDR3: TGTGCCAGCAGCGATGGGACAGGGAGATACAATGAGCAGTTCTTC. Encoded protein: CASSDGTGRYNEQFF.

The chain is built from TRBV7-2 and TRBJ1-3, with TRBD1 matching over 7 bases. The germline V gene encodes CDR1 SGHTA and CDR2 FQGNSA. The CDR3 has 16 residues. After removal of 5 bases from V and 4 bases from J, the junction contained 11 bases not matched to a gene. For the CDR3, the DNA is TGTGCCAGCAGCGCCCGGACACAGGGGTCGGGAAACACCATATATTTT. Its protein product is CASSARTQGSGNTIYF.

The chain carries TRBV7-6 and TRBJ2-3, with D maybe TRBD2 (6 bases). Germline-derived CDR1 and CDR2 are SGHVS and FNYEAQ. Trimming stripped 5 bases from V and 4 bases from J, with 16 bases between. This CDR3 spans 15 amino acids. The CDR3 reads CASSPGDRVADTQYF. CDR3 bases: TGTGCCAGCAGCCCGGGGGATAGGGTTGCAGATACGCAGTATTTT.

The V and J genes are TRBV12-3 or TRBV12-4 and TRBJ2-7; the D gene is possibly TRBD2 (7 bases). Trimming shortened V by 6 bases and J by 9 bases, and 18 bases separated the two germline ends. This CDR3 has 13 residues. The CDR3 region is CASSQGGGHGQYF. The CDR3 region has the DNA TGTGCCAGCAGCCAAGGGGGGGGGCACGGGCAGTACTTC.